Presented here are 16 T cell receptor beta chains from one specimen sequenced in a study of T cells in Graves' hyperthyroidism and ophthalmopathy. RNA transcripts provided the source from which TCR beta CDR3 regions were amplified. TCR CDR3 regions were first amplified by RT-PCR with HTBI primers. TCRdb reprocessed the multiplex PCR reads with MiXCR, giving one entry per CDR3 protein. The sample holds 690,000 or so distinct CDR3 sequences, about 19% seen once. Sequenced: blood. The receptors derive from a woman aged 45-60 years with Graves' hyperthyroidism that later progressed to Graves' ophthalmopathy.

The V gene is TRBV6-1, the J gene TRBJ2-3; 8 bases map to TRBD1. This CDR3 spans 16 amino acids. Germline V CDR1 and CDR2: MNHNS, SASEGT. Germline trimming cut 5 bases from V and 4 bases from J; bases unmatched to any gene: 11. CDR3 protein: CASSPSTGDKADTQYF. CDR3 nucleotides: TGTGCCAGCAGTCCTTCGACAGGGGATAAGGCAGATACGCAGTATTTT.

This clonotype was counted at least ten times. V gene TRBV20-1 combines with J gene TRBJ1-5, with D hard to call. The germline V gene has CDR1 DFQATT and CDR2 SNEGSKA (reference sequence). V lost 2 bases to trimming and J lost 5 bases, with 7 bases between them. The length of the CDR3 is 12 residues. CDR3 region: CSARRRDQPQHF. The CDR3 DNA sequence: TGCAGTGCTAGACGTCGGGATCAGCCCCAGCATTTT.

A word on this clonotype: Being one base from a much bigger clone, this may be a read error. CDR3: CASSPQVAGVTDTQYF. Written as DNA, the CDR3 is TGTGCCAGCTCACCACAGGTGGCGGGGGTCACAGATACGCAGTATTTT. The rearrangement links TRBV18 to TRBJ2-3; TRBD2 matches 7 bases. V dropped 1 base and J dropped 2; count of bases not matched to a gene: 6. Germline CDR1 and CDR2: KGHSH and LQKENI. The CDR3 is 16 amino acids.

The chain's CDR3 is CASKGTGPTGYTF. CDR3 in DNA: TGTGCCAGCAAGGGGACAGGTCCGACGGGCTACACCTTC. The genes are TRBV3-1 and TRBJ1-2; 8 nucleotides match TRBD1. Germline CDR1 is LGHDT and CDR2 is YNNKEL (reference sequence). J lost 8 bases, V lost 7 bases, and 9 bases had no gene match. The CDR3 consists of 13 residues. Based on the CDR3 plus reference TRBV3-1 and TRBJ1-2, the full variable domain is DTAVSQTPKYLVTQMGNDKSIKCEQNLGHDTMYWYKQDSKKFLKIMFSYNNKELIINETVPNRFSPKSPDKAHLNLHINSLELGDSAVYFCASKGTGPTGYTFGSGTRLTVV.

The chain links TRBV18 to TRBJ1-6; D is possibly TRBD1 (5 bases). This CDR3 is 17 amino acids long. The V end was cut by 0 bases, the J end by 11 bases, with 20 bases between. From germline, CDR1 is KGHSH and CDR2 LQKENI. CDR3 sequence: CASSPPIAGKGTAPLHF. CDR3 coding DNA: TGTGCCAGCTCACCACCGATCGCAGGGAAAGGGACGGCACCCCTCCACTTT.

The V call is TRBV20-1, the J call TRBJ2-4, with 7 bases matching TRBD1. Germline V lookup: CDR1 DFQATT, CDR2 SNEGSKA (reference sequence). Trimming cost V 0 bases and J 6 bases; bases outside gene matches: 8. The CDR3 consists of 15 residues. The CDR3 region is CSARDLGRGINIQYF. CDR3 coding DNA: TGCAGTGCTAGAGATCTCGGCAGGGGGATAAACATTCAGTACTTC.

Only a few counts were recorded for this clonotype. V usage is TRBV15 and J usage is TRBJ2-4; weak D call: TRBD1 (6 bases). Germline CDR1 is LNHNV and CDR2 is YYDKDF (reference sequence). The CDR3 sequence is 15 residues long. V was clipped by 2 bases and J by 5 bases, with 13 bases between them. In nucleotides, the CDR3 is TGTGCCACCAGCAGAAACAGGGCCCTACAAAACATTCAGTACTTC. Its protein is CATSRNRALQNIQYF. Based on the CDR3 plus reference TRBV15 and TRBJ2-4, the full variable domain is DAMVIQNPRYQVTQFGKPVTLSCSQTLNHNVMYWYQQKSSQAPKLLFHYYDKDFNNEADTPDNFQSRRPNTSFCFLDIRSPGLGDTAMYLCATSRNRALQNIQYFGAGTRLSVL.

The chain couples TRBV6-1 to TRBJ1-5; perhaps TRBD1 as D (6 bases). Trimming removed 6 bases from V and 0 bases from J, with 12 bases in between. The CDR3 contains 15 residues. CDR1 and CDR2 (germline): MNHNS, SASEGT. CDR3 sequence (DNA): TGTGCCAGCAGGCGGGACACTTATAGCAATCAGCCCCAGCATTTT. It yields the protein CASRRDTYSNQPQHF.

This clonotype was detected a few times. CDR3: CSVEDRLYGYTF. DNA of the CDR3: TGCAGCGTTGAAGATCGGTTATATGGCTACACCTTC. The chain recombines TRBV29-1 with TRBJ1-2; D is ambiguous. Trimming removed 0 bases at V and 5 bases at J, with 7 bases between. This CDR3 spans 12 amino acids. Germline loops: CDR1 SQVTM, CDR2 ANQGSEA.

The chain has TRBV29-1 and TRBJ2-5; possible D gene TRBD2, 5 bases. The CDR3 sequence is 13 residues long. V was cut by 3 bases and J by 1 base, with 9 bases left in between. The germline gives CDR1 SQVTM, CDR2 ANQGSEA. The CDR3 sequence is CSVEMGSQETQYF. The CDR3 DNA sequence: TGCAGCGTTGAGATGGGGAGCCAAGAGACCCAGTACTTC.

This clonotype has a handful of counts. The V gene is TRBV5-1, the J gene TRBJ2-4; D is unclear. This CDR3 contains 14 residues. The germline gives CDR1 SGHRS, CDR2 YFSETQ. Deletions cut 0 bases from V and 4 bases from J, with 8 bases between. For the CDR3, the DNA is TGCGCCAGCAGCTTGGAAGGGCGTAAAAACATTCAGTACTTC. Its protein is CASSLEGRKNIQYF.

This clonotype has only a few counts. The rearrangement joins TRBV7-9 to TRBJ2-7; 7 bases are a match to TRBD1. The CDR3 length is 16 residues. Germline CDR1 SEHNR, CDR2 FQNEAQ (reference sequence). V trimming: 2 bases; J trimming: 6 bases; junction bases outside the gene matches: 13. The CDR3 coding sequence is TGTGCCAGCAGCTTATCCAACGACAGGGTTAGGGTCGAGCAGTACTTC. Translated, it gives CASSLSNDRVRVEQYF.

This chain links TRBV28 with TRBJ2-7, with D perhaps matching TRBD1 (6 bases). From germline, CDR1 is MDHEN and CDR2 SYDVKM. The V end lost 2 bases, the J end lost 0 bases, and 23 bases lay between the germline ends. The CDR3 length is 19 residues. For the CDR3, the DNA is TGTGCCAGCAGTTTAGCTTTTTTGGGTACGGGACACTACTCCTACGAGCAGTACTTC. This codes for CASSLAFLGTGHYSYEQYF.

This clonotype has a count of ten or more. This rearrangement joins TRBV6-1 to TRBJ1-4, with 7 nucleotides matching TRBD1. CDR1 and CDR2 from the germline V gene are MNHNS and SASEGT. Losses at the gene ends were 6 bases for V and 8 bases for J; bases not matched to a gene: 9. The length of the CDR3 is 14 residues. CDR3 DNA: TGTGCCAGCAGAAGACAGGGTTTTGGAGAAAAACTGTTTTTT. Translating gives CASRRQGFGEKLFF.

The chain couples TRBV6-1 to TRBJ1-5; possible D gene TRBD1, 5 bases. The CDR3 extends over 13 amino acids. CDR1 is MNHNS, CDR2 SASEGT, per germline. Trimming left V 7 bases short and J 1 base short, with 8 bases between. The CDR3 DNA reads as TGTGCCAGCAAGTGGGGGAGCAATCAGCCCCAGCATTTT. It translates to CASKWGSNQPQHF.

This chain links TRBV5-1 with TRBJ2-7, with TRBD2 as a possible D gene (5 bases). Per germline, CDR1 SGHRS and CDR2 YFSETQ. The CDR3 loop spans 15 amino acids. Trimming pared 0 bases from V and 2 bases from J, leaving 12 bases between. The CDR3 spells CASSLAIGLPYEQYF. CDR3 nucleotides: TGCGCCAGCAGCTTGGCCATCGGACTCCCCTACGAGCAGTACTTC.